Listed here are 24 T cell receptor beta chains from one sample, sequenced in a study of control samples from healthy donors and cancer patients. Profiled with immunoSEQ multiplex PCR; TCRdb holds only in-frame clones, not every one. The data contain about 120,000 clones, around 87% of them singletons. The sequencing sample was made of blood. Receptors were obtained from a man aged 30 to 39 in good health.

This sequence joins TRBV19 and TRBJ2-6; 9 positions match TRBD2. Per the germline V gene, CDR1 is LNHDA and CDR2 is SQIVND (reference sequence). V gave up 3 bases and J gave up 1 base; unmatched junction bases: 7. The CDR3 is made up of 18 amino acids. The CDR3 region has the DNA TGTGCCAGTAGTATCCAGCGGGGGGCCCAGTCTGGGGCCAACGTCCTGACTTTC. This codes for CASSIQRGAQSGANVLTF.

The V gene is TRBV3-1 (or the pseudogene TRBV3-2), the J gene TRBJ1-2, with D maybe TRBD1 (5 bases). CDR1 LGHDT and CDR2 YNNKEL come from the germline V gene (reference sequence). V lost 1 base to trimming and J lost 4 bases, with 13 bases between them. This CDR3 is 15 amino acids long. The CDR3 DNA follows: TGTGCCAGCAGCCAAGTAGCAGGGCCTGGCTATGGCTACACCTTC. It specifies CASSQVAGPGYGYTF.

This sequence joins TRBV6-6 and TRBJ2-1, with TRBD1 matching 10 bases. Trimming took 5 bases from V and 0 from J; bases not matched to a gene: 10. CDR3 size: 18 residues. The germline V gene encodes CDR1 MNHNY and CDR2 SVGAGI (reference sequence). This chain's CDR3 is CASSPDRGSWSSYNEQFF. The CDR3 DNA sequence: TGTGCCAGCAGTCCGGACAGGGGGAGCTGGAGCTCCTACAATGAGCAGTTCTTC.

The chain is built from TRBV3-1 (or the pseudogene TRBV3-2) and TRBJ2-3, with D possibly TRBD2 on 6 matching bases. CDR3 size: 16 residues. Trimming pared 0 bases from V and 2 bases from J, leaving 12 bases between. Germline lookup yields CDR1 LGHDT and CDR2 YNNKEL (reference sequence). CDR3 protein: CASSQDVAVATDTQYF. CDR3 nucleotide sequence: TGTGCCAGCAGCCAAGATGTAGCGGTTGCCACAGATACGCAGTATTTT.

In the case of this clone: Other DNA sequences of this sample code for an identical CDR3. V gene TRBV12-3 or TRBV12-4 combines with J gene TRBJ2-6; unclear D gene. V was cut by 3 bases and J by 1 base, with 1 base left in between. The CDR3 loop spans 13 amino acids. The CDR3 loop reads CASSLSGANVLTF. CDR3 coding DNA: TGTGCCAGCAGTTTGTCTGGGGCCAACGTCCTGACTTTC.

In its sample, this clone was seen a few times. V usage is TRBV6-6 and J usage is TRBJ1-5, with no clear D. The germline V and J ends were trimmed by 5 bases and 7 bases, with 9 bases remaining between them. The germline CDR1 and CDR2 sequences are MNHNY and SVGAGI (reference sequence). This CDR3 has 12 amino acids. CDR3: CASSLGVQPQHF. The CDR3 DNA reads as TGTGCCAGCAGTCTCGGGGTCCAGCCCCAGCATTTT.

DNA for the CDR3: TGTGCCAGCAGCCCCGGTGGAGGGAACACTGAAGCTTTCTTT. It translates to CASSPGGGNTEAFF. This chain joins TRBV5-4 and TRBJ1-1; D call uncertain. Germline V gene data show CDR1 as SGHNT and CDR2 as YYREEE (reference sequence). V lost 4 bases, J lost 1 base, and 11 bases lay in between. The CDR3 covers 14 residues.

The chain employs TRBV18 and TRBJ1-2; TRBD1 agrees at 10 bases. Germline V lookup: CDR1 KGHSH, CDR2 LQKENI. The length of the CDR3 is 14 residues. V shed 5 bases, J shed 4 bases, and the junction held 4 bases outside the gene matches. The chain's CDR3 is CASSKRDRGYGYTF. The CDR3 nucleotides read TGTGCCAGCTCAAAACGGGACAGGGGCTATGGCTACACCTTC.

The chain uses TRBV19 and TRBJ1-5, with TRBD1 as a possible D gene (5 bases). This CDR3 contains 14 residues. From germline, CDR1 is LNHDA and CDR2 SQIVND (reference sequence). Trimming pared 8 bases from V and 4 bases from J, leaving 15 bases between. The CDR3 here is CASATQVINQPQHF. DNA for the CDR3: TGTGCCAGTGCAACACAGGTGATTAATCAGCCCCAGCATTTT.

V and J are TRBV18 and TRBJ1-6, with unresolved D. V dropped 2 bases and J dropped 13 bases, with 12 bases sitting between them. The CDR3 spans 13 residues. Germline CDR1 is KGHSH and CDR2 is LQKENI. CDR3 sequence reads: CASSPGRNRPLHF. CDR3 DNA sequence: TGTGCCAGCTCACCAGGTAGGAATCGGCCCCTCCACTTT.

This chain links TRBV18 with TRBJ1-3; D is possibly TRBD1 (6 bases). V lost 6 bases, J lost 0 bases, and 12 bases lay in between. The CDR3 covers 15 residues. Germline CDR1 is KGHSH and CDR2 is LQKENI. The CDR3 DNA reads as TGTGCCAGCTCGCAGGGGTTAAACTCTGGAAACACCATATATTTT. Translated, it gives CASSQGLNSGNTIYF.

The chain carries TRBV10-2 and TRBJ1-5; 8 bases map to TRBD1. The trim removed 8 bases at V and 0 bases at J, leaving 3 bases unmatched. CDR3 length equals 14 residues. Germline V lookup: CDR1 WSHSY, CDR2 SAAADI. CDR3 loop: CASGQGHSNQPQHF. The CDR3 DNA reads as TGCGCCAGCGGACAGGGTCATAGCAATCAGCCCCAGCATTTT.

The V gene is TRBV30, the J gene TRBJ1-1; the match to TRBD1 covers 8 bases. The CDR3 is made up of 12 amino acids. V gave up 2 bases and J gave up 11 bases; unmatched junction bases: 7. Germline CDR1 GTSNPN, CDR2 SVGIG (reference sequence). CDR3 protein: CAWSPQGAGAFF. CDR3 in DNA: TGTGCCTGGAGTCCGCAGGGGGCCGGGGCTTTCTTT.

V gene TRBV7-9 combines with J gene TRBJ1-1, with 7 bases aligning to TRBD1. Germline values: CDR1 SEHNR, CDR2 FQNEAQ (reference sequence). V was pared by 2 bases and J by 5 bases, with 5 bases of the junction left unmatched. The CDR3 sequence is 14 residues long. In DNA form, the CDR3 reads TGTGCCAGCAGCTTAAAGAGGGGGCGTACTGAAGCTTTCTTT. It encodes CASSLKRGRTEAFF. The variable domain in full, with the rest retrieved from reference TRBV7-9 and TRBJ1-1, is DTGVSQNPRHKITKRGQNVTFRCDPISEHNRLYWYRQTLGQGPEFLTYFQNEAQLEKSRLLSDRFSAERPKGSFSTLEIQRTEQGDSAMYLCASSLKRGRTEAFFGQGTRLTVV.

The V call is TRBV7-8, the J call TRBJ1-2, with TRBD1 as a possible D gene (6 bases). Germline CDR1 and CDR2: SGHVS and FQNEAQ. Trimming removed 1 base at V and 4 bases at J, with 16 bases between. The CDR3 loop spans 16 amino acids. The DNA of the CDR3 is TGTGCCAGCAGCTTAGGATCGGGGGGCTCTGCCTATGGCTACACCTTC. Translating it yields CASSLGSGGSAYGYTF.

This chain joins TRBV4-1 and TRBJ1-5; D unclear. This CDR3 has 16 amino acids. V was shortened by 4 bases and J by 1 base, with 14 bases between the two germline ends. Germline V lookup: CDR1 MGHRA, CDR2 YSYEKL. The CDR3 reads CASSLRPGGSNQPQHF. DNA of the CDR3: TGCGCCAGCAGCCTAAGACCCGGAGGGAGCAATCAGCCCCAGCATTTT.

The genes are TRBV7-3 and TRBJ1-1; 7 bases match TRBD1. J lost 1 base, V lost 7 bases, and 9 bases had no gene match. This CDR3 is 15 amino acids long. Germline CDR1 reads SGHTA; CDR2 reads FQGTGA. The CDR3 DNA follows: TGTGCCAGCACCTCAGGGGGAACAGAGAACACTGAAGCTTTCTTT. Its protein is CASTSGGTENTEAFF. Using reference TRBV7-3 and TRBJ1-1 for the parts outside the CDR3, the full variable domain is GAGVSQTPSNKVTEKGKYVELRCDPISGHTALYWYRQSLGQGPEFLIYFQGTGAADDSGLPNDRFFAVRPEGSVSTLKIQRTERGDSAVYLCASTSGGTENTEAFFGQGTRLTVV.

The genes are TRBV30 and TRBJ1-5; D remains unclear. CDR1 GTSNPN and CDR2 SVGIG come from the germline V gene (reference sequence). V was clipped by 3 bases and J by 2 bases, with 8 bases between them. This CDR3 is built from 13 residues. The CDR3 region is CAWRSRGNQPQHF. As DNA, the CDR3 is TGTGCCTGGAGGTCCCGGGGCAATCAGCCCCAGCATTTT.

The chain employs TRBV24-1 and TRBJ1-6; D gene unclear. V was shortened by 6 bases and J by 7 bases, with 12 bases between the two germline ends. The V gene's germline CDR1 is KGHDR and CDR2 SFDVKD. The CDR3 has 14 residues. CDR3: CATSSGLRNSPLHF. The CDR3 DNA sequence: TGTGCCACCAGTTCCGGACTCCGGAATTCACCCCTCCACTTT.

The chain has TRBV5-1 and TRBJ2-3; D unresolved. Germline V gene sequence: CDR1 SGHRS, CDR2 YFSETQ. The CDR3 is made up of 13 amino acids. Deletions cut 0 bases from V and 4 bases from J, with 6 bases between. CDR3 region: CASSLAGADTQYF. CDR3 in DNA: TGCGCCAGCAGCTTGGCTGGGGCAGATACGCAGTATTTT.

The CDR3 nucleotides are TGTGCCAGCAGCTTGGGGCTGCGGGACAGGGACTACAATGAGCAGTTCTTC. As protein: CASSLGLRDRDYNEQFF. The chain employs TRBV7-8 and TRBJ2-1; 9 positions match TRBD1. J lost 3 bases, V lost 3 bases, and 9 bases had no gene match. The CDR3 length is 17 residues. The germline V gene encodes CDR1 SGHVS and CDR2 FQNEAQ.

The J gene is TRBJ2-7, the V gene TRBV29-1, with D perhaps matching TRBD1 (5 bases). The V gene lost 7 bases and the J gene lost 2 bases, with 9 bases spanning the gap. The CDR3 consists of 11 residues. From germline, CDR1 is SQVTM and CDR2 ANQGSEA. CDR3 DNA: TGCAGCGCCACAGGCACCTACGAGCAGTACTTC. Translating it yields CSATGTYEQYF.

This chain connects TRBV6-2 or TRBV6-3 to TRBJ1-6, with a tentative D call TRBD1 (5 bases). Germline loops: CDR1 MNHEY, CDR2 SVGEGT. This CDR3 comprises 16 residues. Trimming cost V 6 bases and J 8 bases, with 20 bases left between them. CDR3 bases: TGTGCCAGCAGCCCTCAGGGTACGTCCTGGGATTCACCCCTCCACTTT. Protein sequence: CASSPQGTSWDSPLHF.

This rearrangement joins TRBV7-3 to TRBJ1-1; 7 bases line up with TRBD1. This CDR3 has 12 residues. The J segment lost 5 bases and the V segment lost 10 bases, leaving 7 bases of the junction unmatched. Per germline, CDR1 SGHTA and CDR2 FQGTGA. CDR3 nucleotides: TGTGCCACCAGGGGGAGGTTTACTGAAGCTTTCTTT. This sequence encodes CATRGRFTEAFF.